What follows describes a single T cell receptor beta chain. The sample has other DNA sequences that encode this CDR3 too. This entry comes from a study of shared T cell receptors in the human thymus. V gave up 6 bases and J gave up 5 bases; unmatched junction bases: 8. Germline V gives CDR1 MNHEY, CDR2 SVGAGI. This CDR3 is 15 amino acids long. Measured with immunoSEQ multiplex PCR; TCRdb has only the in-frame clones, and not every one. The sample lists 630,000 or so clones; about 87% were seen once. The sample was also reused in another study, on human thymus T cells.

The chain carries TRBV6-5 and TRBJ1-5; 9 bases are a match to TRBD1. Sequencing used thymocytes. The origin of this receptor is a boy in the first two years of life with a congenital heart defect. The CDR3 bases are TGTGCCAGCAGCCCTGGGACAGGGACCGATCAGCCCCAGCATTTT. Translating gives CASSPGTGTDQPQHF.